Reported below is one T cell receptor (beta chain). Germline values: CDR1 MNHEY, CDR2 SVGAGI. The CDR3 consists of 15 residues. V lost 2 bases, J lost 5 bases, and 5 bases stayed unmatched. The data originate from a study of blood T cell repertoires in COVID-19. Profiled with immunoSEQ multiplex PCR; TCRdb holds only in-frame clones, not every one. The repertoire includes 200,000 to 250,000 clones, 86% of them detected once, and roughly 10% sits in the top ten. The J gene is TRBJ2-5, the V gene TRBV6-5; the match to TRBD2 covers 10 bases. This receptor was taken from a woman between 45 and 65 years old with COVID-19, enrolled during active disease. Sequencing was done on a sample of peripheral blood. The CDR3 loop reads CASSYGGTSAETQYF. CDR3 nucleotide sequence: TGTGCCAGCAGTTACGGAGGGACTAGCGCCGAGACCCAGTACTTC.